These T cell receptor beta chains were read from a single sample in a study of human T cells and chemical hapten exposure. TCRdb redid the calling of the RACE reads with MiXCR, one entry per CDR3 protein. The repertoire has about 120,000 distinct CDR3 sequences, about an eighth of them found once; the top ten carry around 0.99%. The sequencing used whole blood, collected in connection with sensitization to the hapten diphenylcyclopropenone (DPC). These receptors all come from a young man with alopecia areata. Some clones in this sample may be carry-over from other donors' samples. Both conserved end residues are part of each CDR3. Fields, in order: J gene, D gene, V gene, clone size, CDR3 DNA, CDR3 protein. A D gene is named only where the DNA matches it firmly. Expanded clones are given a class, and other clones once, few, many or no size at all.

J: TRBJ1-6; D: -; V: TRBV6-6; size: -; DNA: TGTGCCAGCAGCCAAAGGACGCCGAGCCCCTATAATTCACCCCTCCACTTT; CDR3: CASSQRTPSPYNSPLHF
J: TRBJ1-1; D: -; V: TRBV29-1; size: few; DNA: TGCAGCGTTGTCGGGATCACTGAAGCTTTCTTT; CDR3: CSVVGITEAFF
J: TRBJ1-5; D: -; V: TRBV4-1; size: few; DNA: TGCGCCAGCAGCCAAGTCCGGGGGGGAGATCAGCCCCAGCATTTT; CDR3: CASSQVRGGDQPQHF
J: TRBJ1-2; D: -; V: TRBV20-1; size: few; DNA: TGCAGTGCTAGAGCCAGAGAGCAGGAAGATTATGGCTACACCTTC; CDR3: CSARAREQEDYGYTF
J: TRBJ2-7; D: -; V: TRBV29-1; size: -; DNA: TGCAGCGTTGGCGAGGGGACATCTTACGAGCAGTACTTC; CDR3: CSVGEGTSYEQYF
J: TRBJ1-2; D: -; V: TRBV6-2/TRBV6-3; size: -; DNA: TGTGCCAGCAGCCAGCACAGGGAAGGAGGCTACACCTTC; CDR3: CASSQHREGGYTF
J: TRBJ1-6; D: -; V: TRBV5-1; size: few; DNA: TGCGCCAGCAGCGCTACAGGAGACTCCTATAATTCACCCCTCCACTTT; CDR3: CASSATGDSYNSPLHF
J: TRBJ1-5; D: -; V: TRBV7-9; size: -; DNA: TGTGCCAGCCGGGGAGGGGTCAATCAGCCCCAGCATTTT; CDR3: CASRGGVNQPQHF
J: TRBJ2-7; D: -; V: TRBV4-3; size: -; DNA: TGCGCCAGCAGCCAAGATGGGAGCAGGGACTACGAGCAGTACTTC; CDR3: CASSQDGSRDYEQYF
J: TRBJ1-1; D: TRBD1; V: TRBV18; size: -; DNA: TGTGCCAGCTCACAACGGACAGGGGGGTTCACTGAAGCTTTCTTT; CDR3: CASSQRTGGFTEAFF
J: TRBJ2-3; D: -; V: TRBV5-5; size: -; DNA: TGTGCCAGCACCTTCTTAGGGGGCACAGATACGCAGTATTTT; CDR3: CASTFLGGTDTQYF
J: TRBJ2-1; D: -; V: TRBV7-2; size: -; DNA: TGTGCCAGCAGACTAAGCACCTCCTACGAGCAGTTCTTC; CDR3: CASRLSTSYEQFF
J: TRBJ2-6; D: -; V: TRBV4-3; size: few; DNA: TGCGCCAGCAGCCAAGCGCGGGATTTAGACTCTGGGGCCAACGTCCTGACTTTC; CDR3: CASSQARDLDSGANVLTF
J: TRBJ2-4; D: -; V: TRBV28; size: -; DNA: TGTGCCAGCAGTTTCGGGGGACCCGGTAGAGCGAACATTCAGTACTTC; CDR3: CASSFGGPGRANIQYF
J: TRBJ1-2; D: -; V: TRBV7-9; size: many; DNA: TGTGCCAGCAGCCGAACGACGGCTCTGACTAACTATGGCTACACCTTC; CDR3: CASSRTTALTNYGYTF
J: TRBJ1-5; D: -; V: TRBV6-2/TRBV6-3; size: many; DNA: TGTGCCAGCAACGTAAGGGGGGGAAGCGACAGCCAGCCCCAGCATTTT; CDR3: CASNVRGGSDSQPQHF
J: TRBJ1-1; D: TRBD1; V: TRBV7-3; size: -; DNA: TGTGCCAGCAGCTTAATGGCGAGGGGGCGAACTGAAGCTTTCTTT; CDR3: CASSLMARGRTEAFF
J: TRBJ2-5; D: -; V: TRBV7-7; size: -; DNA: TGTGCCAGCAGCTTAGGGCCCCAGACGGAGACCCAGTACTTC; CDR3: CASSLGPQTETQYF
J: TRBJ1-1; D: -; V: TRBV18; size: -; DNA: TGTGCCAGCTCACCTAACGGGGCTGGGATGAACACTGAAGCTTTCTTT; CDR3: CASSPNGAGMNTEAFF
J: TRBJ2-7; D: -; V: TRBV11-2; size: few; DNA: TGTGCCAGCAGCTTAGGGTCCAGGGTGGAGCAGTACTTC; CDR3: CASSLGSRVEQYF
J: TRBJ2-7; D: -; V: TRBV20-1; size: few; DNA: TGCAGTGCTAGAGTTGGGGGGTTCGTTCCTTCCTACGAGCAGTACTTC; CDR3: CSARVGGFVPSYEQYF
J: TRBJ1-1; D: -; V: TRBV6-2/TRBV6-3; size: many; DNA: TGTGCCAGCAGCCAGGTGAACACTGAAGCTTTCTTT; CDR3: CASSQVNTEAFF
J: TRBJ1-1; D: TRBD1; V: TRBV7-9; size: many; DNA: TGTGCCAGCAGCACTGCAGGGGGCACTGAAGCTTTCTTT; CDR3: CASSTAGGTEAFF
J: TRBJ2-5; D: -; V: TRBV20-1; size: few; DNA: TGCAGTGCTAGAGACCGGGACTTCGAAGAGACCCAGTACTTC; CDR3: CSARDRDFEETQYF
J: TRBJ2-1; D: TRBD2; V: TRBV3-1; size: many; DNA: TGTGCCAGCAGCCAAGATAGGCGGGGGGCGGATGAGCAGTTCTTC; CDR3: CASSQDRRGADEQFF
J: TRBJ2-3; D: TRBD2; V: TRBV10-2; size: -; DNA: TGCGCCTCCAGGCAAGCGGGCGGGAGAGATACGCAGTATTTT; CDR3: CASRQAGGRDTQYF